This T cell receptor (beta chain) originates from a study of cytomegalovirus exposure and HLA in healthy donors. Study overall: The same platform as the roughly 700 first-cohort repertoires was used for the 90 to 150 validation repertoires, a later analysis reported.

The donors were members of the approximately 120-subject validation cohort (separate from the approximately 670-subject first cohort). The trim removed 0 bases at V and 0 bases at J, leaving 13 bases unmatched. Germline V CDR1 and CDR2: MGHRA, YSYEKL. The CDR3 is 21 residues long. Produced via immunoSEQ multiplex PCR; TCRdb's table is partial and in-frame only. The repertoire holds more than 85,000 clones, with around 89% as singletons. Overall study findings and caveats: The study found most TCR sequences rare, yet found some public TCRs in many donors. Reported performance of the classifier showed diagnosis of cytomegalovirus status with high specificity and sensitivity.

Concerning this clone: What it binds is not known.

This receptor was identified in a woman in her 30s in good health and CMV-seropositive. The chain carries TRBV4-1 and TRBJ2-1; 11 bases align to TRBD1. The specimen sequenced was PBMCs. The CDR3 sequence: CASSQDIYARDRGISYNEQFF. The CDR3 DNA reads TGCGCCAGCAGCCAAGATATCTATGCCCGGGACAGGGGGATCTCCTACAATGAGCAGTTCTTC.